Here is one T cell receptor beta chain with its context. Its antigen is undetermined. The junction differs from germline at one of its ends, possibly a read error. Exclusion applied to patients with other autoimmune diseases, uncontrolled infections, pregnancy or lactation. CDR3 length: 14 amino acids. Germline CDR1 reads ENHRY; CDR2 reads SYGVKD. From RNA, the CDR3 regions of TCR beta chains were amplified and sequenced. After a first-round RT-PCR with HTBI primers, a second-round multiplex PCR was run. Each CDR3 protein is one row after TCRdb ran MiXCR on the multiplex PCR reads. The sample includes roughly 600,000 distinct CDR3 sequences, under 45% of them seen just once. The data stem from a study of Graves' ophthalmopathy and Graves' hyperthyroidism. Study-level results: Stable hyperthyroidism and ophthalmopathy were told apart by a 13-signature model, which achieved roughly 89% sensitivity and approximately 82% specificity. With a specificity of about 73% and a sensitivity of around 70%, the model predicted ophthalmopathy progression. Most thyroid clonotypes expanded beyond 0.001 frequency were also found in blood.

The chain couples TRBV10-3 to TRBJ2-7, with D possibly matching TRBD2 (7 bases). Sequencing was done on a sample of peripheral blood or thyroid tissue (not recorded which). The source of this sequence is an adult man with Graves' hyperthyroidism. CDR3 nucleotides: TGTGCCACCAGTGAGAGTCCAGGGGACTACGAGCAGTACTTT. It yields the protein CATSESPGDYEQYF.